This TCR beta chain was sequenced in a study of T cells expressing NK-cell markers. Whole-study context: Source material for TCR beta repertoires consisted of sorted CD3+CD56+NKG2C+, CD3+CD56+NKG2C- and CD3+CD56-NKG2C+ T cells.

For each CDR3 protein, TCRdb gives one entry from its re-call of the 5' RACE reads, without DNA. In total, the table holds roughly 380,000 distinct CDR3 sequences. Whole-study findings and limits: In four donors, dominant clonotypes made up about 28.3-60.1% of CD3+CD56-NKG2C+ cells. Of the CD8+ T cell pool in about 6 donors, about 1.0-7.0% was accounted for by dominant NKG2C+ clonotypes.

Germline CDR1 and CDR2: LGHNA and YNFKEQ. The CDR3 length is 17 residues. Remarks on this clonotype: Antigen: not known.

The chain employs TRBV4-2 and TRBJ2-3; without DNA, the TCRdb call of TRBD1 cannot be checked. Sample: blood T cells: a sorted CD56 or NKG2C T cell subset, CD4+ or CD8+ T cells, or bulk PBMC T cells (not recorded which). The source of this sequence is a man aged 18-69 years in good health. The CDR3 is CASSQDRDDRLTDTQYF.